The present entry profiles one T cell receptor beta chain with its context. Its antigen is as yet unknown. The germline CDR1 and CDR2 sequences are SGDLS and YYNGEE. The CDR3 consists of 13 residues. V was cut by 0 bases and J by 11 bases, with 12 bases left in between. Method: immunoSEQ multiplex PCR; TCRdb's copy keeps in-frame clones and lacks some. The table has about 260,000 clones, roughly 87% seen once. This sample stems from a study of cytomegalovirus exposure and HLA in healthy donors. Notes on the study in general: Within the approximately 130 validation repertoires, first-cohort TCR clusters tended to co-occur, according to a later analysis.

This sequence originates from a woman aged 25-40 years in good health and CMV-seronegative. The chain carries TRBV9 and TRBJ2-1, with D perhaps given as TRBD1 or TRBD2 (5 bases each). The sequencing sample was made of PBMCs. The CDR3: CASSVVGDGQQFF. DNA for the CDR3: TGTGCCAGCAGCGTAGTAGGGGACGGGCAGCAGTTCTTC.